The rows below give T cell receptor beta chains drawn from one sample of a study of PD-1 blockade in classical Hodgkin lymphoma. This table comes from immunoSEQ multiplex PCR, and its TCRdb copy is limited to in-frame clones, with some not included. Of approximately 90,000 clones in the sample, over 90% were seen once. This sample comprised peripheral blood mononuclear cells (PBMCs), obtained before the second cycle of nivolumab. Receptors were obtained from a human donor with classical Hodgkin lymphoma. Both conserved end residues are part of each CDR3.

j_call v_call cdr3_length cdr3_aa
TRBJ2-7 TRBV6-1 14 CASSAGQGGYEQYF
TRBJ2-2 TRBV5-3 14 CARSYGLETGELFF
TRBJ2-5 TRBV7-7 15 CASSRPDRGQETQYF
TRBJ2-7 TRBV6-1 14 CASSEQGPNYEQYF
TRBJ2-3 TRBV5-1 16 CASSLRTGTGTDTQYF
TRBJ2-3 TRBV9 16 CASSVGASGNTDTQYF
TRBJ2-1 TRBV6-4 16 CASSDELGLPPSEQFF
TRBJ1-2 TRBV28 15 CASRAQGVRVYGYTF
TRBJ2-7 TRBV10-3 15 CAISQRQVEPYEQYF
TRBJ2-1 TRBV10-2 14 CASRAAGEGNEQFF
TRBJ1-5 TRBV6-6 16 CASSYGGFGSDQPQHF
TRBJ1-6 TRBV5-1 13 CASSLAGVSPLHF
TRBJ2-3 TRBV27 15 CASSFAGPSTDTQYF
TRBJ2-3 TRBV28 15 CASSLLGLGTDTQYF
TRBJ2-7 TRBV9 16 CASSRLPSGQTYEQYF
TRBJ2-7 TRBV10-3 12 CAISESGDIQYF
TRBJ2-5 TRBV7-7 14 CASSERLAWETQYF
TRBJ1-2 TRBV28 15 CASSLTGGYNYGYTF
TRBJ1-1 TRBV6-5 11 CATHLRTEAFF
TRBJ2-7 TRBV11-2 14 CASSSFRLNYEQYF
TRBJ2-7 TRBV21-1 15 CASSTTSGSSYEQYF
TRBJ1-2 TRBV28 14 CASRRTERNYGYTF
TRBJ1-4 TRBV19 17 CASAPRGLGVTNEKLFF
TRBJ2-5 TRBV4-1 15 CASSQAQRERETQYF
TRBJ2-7 TRBV27 16 CASSSPTQGSHYEQYF
TRBJ2-7 TRBV2 12 CASSEKVYEQYF
TRBJ2-4 TRBV9 14 CASSALTGGNIQYF
TRBJ2-2 TRBV14 14 CASSQGFPTGELFF
TRBJ2-3 TRBV27 15 CASRPGTVNTDTQYF
TRBJ2-7 TRBV19 16 CASSMARGGKLNEQYF
TRBJ1-3 TRBV11-2 17 CASSSPSGGAGGNTIYF
TRBJ1-2 TRBV19 18 CASTSGTANARPLYGYTF
TRBJ1-5 TRBV10-3 13 CAISLQGEQPQHF
TRBJ1-5 TRBV5-1 18 CASSLRPQERGFRQPQHF
TRBJ2-5 TRBV5-1 15 CASSLTSGREETQYF
TRBJ2-5 TRBV5-1 19 CASSLSVNLPGLGKETQYF
TRBJ1-2 TRBV19 12 CASRQGAWGYTF
TRBJ2-5 TRBV6-5 16 CASSYSRRGILETQYF
TRBJ2-7 TRBV28 14 CASSGLVAAYEQYF
TRBJ2-1 TRBV11-2 14 CASSLELGAAEQFF
TRBJ1-1 TRBV2 15 CASRLGGGANTEAFF
TRBJ2-7 TRBV30 12 CAWGGSSYEQYF
TRBJ2-2 TRBV21-1 20 CASSKAGRRMGPTYTGELFF
TRBJ2-1 TRBV5-1 16 CASSLPRDRGQDEQFF
TRBJ1-1 TRBV10-3 21 CAIKRISGTDLRERFNTEAFF
TRBJ2-2 TRBV28 16 CASRAGPNLNTGELFF
TRBJ1-2 TRBV2 16 CASMGVTPTGPYGYTF
TRBJ2-3 TRBV7-3 16 CASSLGTGLGTDTQYF
TRBJ2-7 TRBV27 15 CASSLPGGHSYEQYF
TRBJ2-7 TRBV5-4 15 CASSLAGTPPLGQYF
TRBJ1-4 TRBV5-1 13 CASSLGQGEKLFF
TRBJ2-7 TRBV14 17 CASSQIPGGAGVHEQYF
TRBJ2-7 TRBV7-2 15 CASSLRLAGVVEQYF
TRBJ2-7 TRBV29-1 14 CSVEGGEVTYEQYF
TRBJ1-2 TRBV7-2 13 CASRDSGGGGYTF